This TCR beta chain stems from a study of cytomegalovirus exposure and HLA in healthy donors. 13 Jbeta primers and 60 Vbeta primers were used for the PCR. Produced via immunoSEQ multiplex PCR; TCRdb's table is partial and in-frame only. The table lists some 91,000 clones, over 75% of them singletons. V lost 5 bases and J lost 0, with 11 bases in between. Germline-derived CDR1 and CDR2 are SGHVS and FQNEAQ. This CDR3 contains 15 residues. The sequence derives from a man between 35 and 55 years old in good health and CMV-seronegative. The sample consisted of PBMCs. The gene calls are TRBV7-8 and TRBJ1-3; no firm D call. CDR3 bases: TGTGCCAGCAGCCTCACCCGGGGCTCTGGAAACACCATATATTTT. This codes for CASSLTRGSGNTIYF. Complete variable domain (other parts from reference TRBV7-8 and TRBJ1-3): GAGVSQSPRYKVAKRGQDVALRCDPISGHVSLFWYQQALGQGPEFLTYFQNEAQLDKSGLPSDRFFAERPEGSVSTLKIQRTQQEDSAVYLCASSLTRGSGNTIYFGEGSWLTVV.